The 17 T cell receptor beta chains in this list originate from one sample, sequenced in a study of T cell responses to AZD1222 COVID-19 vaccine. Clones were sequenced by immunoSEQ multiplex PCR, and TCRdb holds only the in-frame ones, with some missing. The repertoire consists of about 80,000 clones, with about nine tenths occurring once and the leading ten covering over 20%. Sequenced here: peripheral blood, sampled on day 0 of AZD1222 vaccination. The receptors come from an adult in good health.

CDR3 in amino acids: CASSSGGTEKLFF. Here the CDR3 DNA reads TGTGCCAGCAGTTCGGGGGGCACGGAAAAACTGTTTTTT. V gene TRBV28 combines with J gene TRBJ1-4, with D perhaps matching TRBD1 (6 bases). Trimming took off 4 bases at V and 8 bases at J, with 11 bases between the two ends. Germline V CDR1 and CDR2: MDHEN, SYDVKM. The CDR3 totals 13 residues.

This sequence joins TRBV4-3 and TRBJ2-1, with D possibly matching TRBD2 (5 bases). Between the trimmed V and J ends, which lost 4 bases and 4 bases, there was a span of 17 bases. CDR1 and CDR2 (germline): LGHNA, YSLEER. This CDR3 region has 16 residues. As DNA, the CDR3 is TGCGCCAGCAGCCGCGTTCAAGACCTAGCATACAATGAGCAGTTCTTC. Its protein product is CASSRVQDLAYNEQFF.

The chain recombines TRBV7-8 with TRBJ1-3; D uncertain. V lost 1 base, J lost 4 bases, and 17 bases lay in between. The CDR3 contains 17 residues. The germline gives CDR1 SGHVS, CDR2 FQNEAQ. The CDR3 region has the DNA TGTGCCAGCAGCTTAGTAGGAGCTACCTGGGGAGGAAACACCATATATTTT. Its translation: CASSLVGATWGGNTIYF.

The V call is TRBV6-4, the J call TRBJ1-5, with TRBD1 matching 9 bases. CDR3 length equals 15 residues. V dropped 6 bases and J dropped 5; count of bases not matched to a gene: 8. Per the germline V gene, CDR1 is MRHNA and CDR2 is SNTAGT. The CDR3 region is CASRFFGTGHQPQHF. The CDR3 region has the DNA TGTGCCAGCAGGTTTTTCGGGACAGGGCATCAGCCCCAGCATTTT.

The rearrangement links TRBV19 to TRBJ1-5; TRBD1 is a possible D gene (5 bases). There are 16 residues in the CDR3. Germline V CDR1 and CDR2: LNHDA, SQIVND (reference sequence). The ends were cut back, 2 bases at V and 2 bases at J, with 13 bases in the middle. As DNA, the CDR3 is TGTGCCAGTAGTATAAGTAGGGGAGGGGGCAATCAGCCCCAGCATTTT. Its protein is CASSISRGGGNQPQHF.

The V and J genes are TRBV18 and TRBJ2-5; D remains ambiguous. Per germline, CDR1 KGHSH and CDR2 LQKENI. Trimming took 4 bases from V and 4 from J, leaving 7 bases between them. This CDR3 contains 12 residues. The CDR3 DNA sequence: TGTGCCAGCTCACGAAGAATAGAGACCCAGTACTTC. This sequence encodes CASSRRIETQYF.

CDR3 nucleotide sequence: TGTGCCAGCAGCTTGAGTTCCGGGCTGTACACTGAAGCTTTCTTT. Protein product: CASSLSSGLYTEAFF. The V and J genes are TRBV11-2 and TRBJ1-1; no reliable D call. This CDR3 has 15 amino acids. CDR1 is SGHAT and CDR2 is FQNNGV in the germline V gene. V lost 3 bases and J 3 bases, leaving 14 bases between the germline ends.

The DNA for the CDR3 is TGTGCCAGCAGTTCTCCCGGAGATCACTACAATGAGCAGTTCTTC. Translating gives CASSSPGDHYNEQFF. The chain is built from TRBV6-5 and TRBJ2-1; D is uncertain. The germline V and J ends were trimmed by 4 bases and 3 bases, with 13 bases remaining between them. The CDR3 runs to 15 residues. CDR1 is MNHEY, CDR2 SVGAGI, per germline.

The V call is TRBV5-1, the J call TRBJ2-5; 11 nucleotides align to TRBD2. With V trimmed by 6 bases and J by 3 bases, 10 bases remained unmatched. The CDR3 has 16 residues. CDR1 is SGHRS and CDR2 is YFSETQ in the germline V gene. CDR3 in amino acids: CASTSKLLAGEETQYF. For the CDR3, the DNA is TGCGCCAGCACCTCCAAATTACTAGCGGGAGAAGAGACCCAGTACTTC.

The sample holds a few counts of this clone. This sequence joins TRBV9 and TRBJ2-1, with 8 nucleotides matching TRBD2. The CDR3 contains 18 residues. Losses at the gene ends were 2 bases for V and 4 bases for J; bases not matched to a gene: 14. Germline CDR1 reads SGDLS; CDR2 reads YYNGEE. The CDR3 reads CASSVIPFLAGSYNEQFF. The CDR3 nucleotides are TGTGCCAGCAGCGTGATCCCCTTCCTAGCGGGCAGTTACAATGAGCAGTTCTTC.

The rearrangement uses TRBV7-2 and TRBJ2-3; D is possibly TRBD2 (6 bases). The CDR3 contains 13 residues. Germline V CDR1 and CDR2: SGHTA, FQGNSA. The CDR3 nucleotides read TGTGCTGAGGGGTCTAGCGGCACAGATACGCAGTATTTT. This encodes CAEGSSGTDTQYF.

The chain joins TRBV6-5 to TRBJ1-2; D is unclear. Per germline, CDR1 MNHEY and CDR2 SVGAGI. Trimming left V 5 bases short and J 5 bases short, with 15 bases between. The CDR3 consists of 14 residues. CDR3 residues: CASSPEEFGYGYTF. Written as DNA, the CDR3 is TGTGCCAGCAGTCCAGAGGAGTTCGGGTATGGCTACACCTTC.

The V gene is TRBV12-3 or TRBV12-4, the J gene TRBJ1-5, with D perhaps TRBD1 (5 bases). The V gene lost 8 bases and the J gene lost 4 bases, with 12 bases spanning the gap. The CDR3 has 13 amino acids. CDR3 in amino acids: CASALGGNQPQHF. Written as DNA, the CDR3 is TGTGCCAGCGCCCTGGGGGGAAATCAGCCCCAGCATTTT.

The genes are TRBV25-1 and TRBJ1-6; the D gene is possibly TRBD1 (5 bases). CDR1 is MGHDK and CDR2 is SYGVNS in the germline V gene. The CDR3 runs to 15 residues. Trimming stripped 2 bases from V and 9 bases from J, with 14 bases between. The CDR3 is CASSEMVGGGSPLHF. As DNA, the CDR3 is TGTGCCAGCAGTGAAATGGTTGGGGGTGGTTCACCCCTCCACTTT.

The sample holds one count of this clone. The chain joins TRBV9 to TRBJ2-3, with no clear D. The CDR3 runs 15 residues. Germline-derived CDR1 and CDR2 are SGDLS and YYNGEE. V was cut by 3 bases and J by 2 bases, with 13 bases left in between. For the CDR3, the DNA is TGTGCCAGCAGCGCTGGGATTCTAGACACAGATACGCAGTATTTT. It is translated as CASSAGILDTDTQYF.

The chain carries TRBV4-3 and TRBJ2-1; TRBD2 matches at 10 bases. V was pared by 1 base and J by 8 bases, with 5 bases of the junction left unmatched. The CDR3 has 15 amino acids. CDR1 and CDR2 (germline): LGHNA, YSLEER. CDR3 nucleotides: TGCGCCAGCAGCCAAGGGGCTAGCGGGAGCCATGAGCAGTTCTTC. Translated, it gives CASSQGASGSHEQFF.

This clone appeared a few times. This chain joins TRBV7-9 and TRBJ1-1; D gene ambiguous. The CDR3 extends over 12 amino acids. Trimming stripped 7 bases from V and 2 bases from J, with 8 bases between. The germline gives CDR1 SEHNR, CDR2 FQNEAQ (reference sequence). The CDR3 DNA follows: TGTGCCAGCACCCGGGGTAACACTGAAGCTTTCTTT. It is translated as CASTRGNTEAFF.